This is a list of T cell receptor beta chains from one sample in a study of cytomegalovirus exposure and HLA in healthy donors. Sequencing was performed with immunoSEQ multiplex PCR; in TCRdb, only in-frame clones are kept and a portion is missing. The sample consists of about 160,000 clones, 80% to 90% of them appearing once. Sequencing was performed on PBMCs. These receptors all stem from a man younger than 35 in good health and CMV-seropositive. Each CDR3 is given with its conserved first and last residue. A D gene is named only where the DNA matches it firmly. Clone size, where shown, is once, few, many, or a class for clones that have expanded.

TRBV7-8,TRBJ2-2,once,TRBD2,TGTGCCAGCAGCTTAGCCCCCGGGGAGGGCACCGGGGAGCTGTTTTTT,CASSLAPGEGTGELFF
TRBV9,TRBJ2-3,-,TRBD1,TGTGCCAGCAGCGTGGGGACAGACCACACAGATACGCAGTATTTT,CASSVGTDHTDTQYF
TRBV7-2,TRBJ1-2,-,-,TGTGCCAGCAGCTATCAGGGCGCCCCAGCTAACTATGGCTACACCTTC,CASSYQGAPANYGYTF
TRBV6-1,TRBJ1-5,few,-,TGTGCCAGCAGGGGGGACATTGGCAATCAGCCCCAGCATTTT,CASRGDIGNQPQHF
TRBV6-6,TRBJ1-2,-,-,TGTGCCAGCAGTCCGGGAACAGGGTATGGCTACACCTTC,CASSPGTGYGYTF
TRBV6-5,TRBJ1-1,-,-,TGTGCCAGCAGAGGAGGGGCGCAGGAAGCTTTCTTT,CASRGGAQEAFF
TRBV30,TRBJ1-2,-,TRBD1,TGTGCCTGGACGAGGGACAGGGGGAAGGTGGGCTACACCTTC,CAWTRDRGKVGYTF
TRBV12-5,TRBJ1-4,-,-,TGTGCTAGTGGTTCCAGTATAGAAAAACTGTTTTTT,CASGSSIEKLFF
TRBV4-2,TRBJ1-5,-,-,TGTGCCAGCAGCCAAGATTATAGCAATCAGCCCCAGCATTTT,CASSQDYSNQPQHF
TRBV7-2,TRBJ1-2,-,TRBD1,TGTGCCAGCAGCCCGGACAGGGGCGGCTATGGCTACACCTTC,CASSPDRGGYGYTF
TRBV19,TRBJ1-2,-,-,TGTGCCAGTAGCGAAGACAAGGCCTATGGCTACACCTTC,CASSEDKAYGYTF
TRBV4-1,TRBJ2-2,-,-,TGCGCCAGCAGCCAAGACTCCACCTCGTACTTGGGGGAGCTGTTTTTT,CASSQDSTSYLGELFF
TRBV5-4,TRBJ2-7,-,TRBD1,TGTGCCAGCAGCTTCAGGGGGACGTCCTACGAGCAGTACTTC,CASSFRGTSYEQYF
TRBV11-2,TRBJ1-2,-,-,TGTGCCAGCAGCGGATATTACCAGGGCAGTAACTATGGCTACACCTTC,CASSGYYQGSNYGYTF
TRBV4-2,TRBJ2-5,-,-,TGTGCCAGCAGCCCTAACGGGGGAACCCAAGAGACCCAGTACTTC,CASSPNGGTQETQYF
TRBV30,TRBJ2-7,-,TRBD1,TGTGCCTGGGACTGGGGGACAGGGACTACGGGGGAGCAGTACTTC,CAWDWGTGTTGEQYF
TRBV4-3,TRBJ1-2,-,-,TGCGCCAGCAGCCAAGATTTCGAAAAGCTTTATGGCTACACCTTC,CASSQDFEKLYGYTF
TRBV6-5,TRBJ2-7,few,TRBD2,TGTGCCAGCAGGGAAACTAGCGGGGGGGCCGGTGAGCAGTACTTC,CASRETSGGAGEQYF
TRBV7-6,TRBJ2-1,-,-,TGTGCCAGCAGCTTAATTGGGGCGTACGATGGCACTGAGCAGTTCTTC,CASSLIGAYDGTEQFF
TRBV5-3,TRBJ1-4,-,-,TGTGCCAGCAGCGCATCCCCGTACAGTAATCAGGTTCTGTTTTTT,CASSASPYSNQVLFF
TRBV7-6,TRBJ1-2,-,-,TGTGCCAGCAGCCCCCCGGCAGGGAACTATGGCTACACCTTC,CASSPPAGNYGYTF
TRBV7-5,TRBJ1-6,-,-,TGTGCCAGAAGCTTATCCCGGGAGGGTGGCAATTCACCCCTCCACTTT,CARSLSREGGNSPLHF
TRBV2,TRBJ2-3,-,-,TGTGCCAGCAGTGAAGCGGAGGTAACAGATACGCAGTATTTT,CASSEAEVTDTQYF
TRBV7-2,TRBJ2-3,-,TRBD2,TGTGCCAGCAGCCCACAACTAGCGGGGGGAACAGATACGCAGTATTTT,CASSPQLAGGTDTQYF
TRBV27,TRBJ1-2,-,TRBD1,TGTGCCAGCACCGGGACAGGGGGAGGCTACACCTTC,CASTGTGGGYTF
TRBV7-9,TRBJ1-2,-,-,TGTTCCAGCAGCTCGTCCCGGATGACAGTCCAGGATGGCTACACCTTC,CSSSSSRMTVQDGYTF
TRBV5-1,TRBJ1-6,-,TRBD1,TGCGCCAGCAGCTCGGGACAGGTGAATTCACCCCTCCACTTT,CASSSGQVNSPLHF
TRBV11-2,TRBJ1-3,-,TRBD1,TGTGCCAGCAGCTTAGTGACAGGGGGCACGAACACCATATATTTT,CASSLVTGGTNTIYF
TRBV27,TRBJ1-5,-,TRBD1,TGTGCCAGCCGGGACAGGGGGCCTGTCGGTCAGCCCCAGCATTTT,CASRDRGPVGQPQHF
TRBV5-1,TRBJ2-7,-,-,TGCGCCAGCACCCAGACCCCCAGAACCCGGCGGGGCGGGGACGAGCAGTACTTC,CASTQTPRTRRGGDEQYF
TRBV15,TRBJ2-2,-,-,TGTGCCACCAGCAGGGGGCTTGACGGGGAGCTGTTTTTT,CATSRGLDGELFF
TRBV7-2,TRBJ2-1,-,-,TGTGCCAGCAGCTTAGTGGGAGGTGACAATGAGCAGTTCTTC,CASSLVGGDNEQFF
TRBV27,TRBJ2-1,-,TRBD2,TGTGCCATTGGGACTAGCGGGGGCAGCTCCTACAATGAGCAGTTCTTC,CAIGTSGGSSYNEQFF
TRBV7-2,TRBJ1-3,-,-,TGTGCCAGCAGCTTAGATGGCAGGTTCTCTGGAAACACCATATATTTT,CASSLDGRFSGNTIYF
TRBV7-2,TRBJ1-2,once,-,TGTGCCAGCAGCTTATTAGCAGGGGTGGCCTATGGCTACACCTTC,CASSLLAGVAYGYTF
TRBV5-3,TRBJ1-6,-,-,TGTGCCAGAAGCCCCGCCAGGGGCGTTCATTCACCCCTCCACTTT,CARSPARGVHSPLHF